The 3 T cell receptor beta chains reported below all come from one sample, sequenced in a study of GPR56 and killer-like receptors on CD4 memory cells. Cells were FACS-enriched into one of five CD4+ populations defined by killer cell lectin-like receptor and GPR56 expression. TCRdb reprocessed the reads and keeps a single row for each CDR3 protein, giving no DNA. Its clone listing holds around 2,000 distinct CDR3 sequences. Sequences were obtained from memory CD4+ T cells from blood. Receptors were obtained from a human donor in good health.

This clonotype is medium-sized by frequency. This rearrangement joins TRBV18 to TRBJ2-3. Germline CDR1 KGHSH, CDR2 LQKENI. CDR3 length: 16 residues. Here the CDR3 reads CASSPGTPASTDTQYF. Full variable domain (remainder filled in from reference TRBV18 and TRBJ2-3): NAGVMQNPRHLVRRRGQEARLRCSPMKGHSHVYWYRQLPEEGLKFMVYLQKENIIDESGMPKERFSAEFPKEGPSILRIQQVVRGDSAAYFCASSPGTPASTDTQYFGPGTRLTVL.

The genes are TRBV7-3 and TRBJ2-7; no DNA is available, so the TRBD1 call from TCRdb remains unchecked. Germline lookup yields CDR1 SGHTA and CDR2 FQGTGA. The CDR3 spans 15 residues. Here the CDR3 reads CASSAAPGQNYEQYF.

The chain carries TRBV20-1 and TRBJ2-5; the TCRdb call, TRBD2, lacks DNA for checking. The CDR3 sequence is 15 residues long. Looked up from germline, CDR1 is DFQATT and CDR2 is SNEGSKA (reference sequence). The CDR3 sequence is CSARVGGTSQETQYF.